A few counts support the clone carrying this TCR beta chain. Its antigen is still unknown. There was one heparinised blood draw per donor, averaging roughly 100 mL. Researchers reported sorting CD4+ naive, central memory, regulatory and stem cell-like memory cells via CD45RO/CCR7/CD25/CD127/CD95/CD27. This CDR3 is 13 amino acids long. V lost 2 bases and J lost 3, with 4 bases in between. Germline V gene data show CDR1 as SNHLY and CDR2 as FYNNEI. This sample is drawn from a study of beta chain features in type 1 diabetes. Study findings and constraints: The naive, central memory and Treg TCRB repertoires looked more alike in patients than they did in healthy donors. TCRB CDR3 length was moderately but significantly reduced in all four CD4+ subsets of Type 1 diabetes patients. Cells expressing TCR highly could be over-represented by cDNA sequencing.

All of the isolated RNA was reverse transcribed, so expressed TCRB transcripts were sequenced. Assay used: immunoSEQ multiplex PCR; TCRdb lists only in-frame clones, some missing. The table lists some 370,000 clones, 9.6% of them singletons, with 0.6% in the top ten. The chain has TRBV2 and TRBJ2-2, with D unclear. Sequences were obtained from central memory CD4+ T cells from blood. The sequence was collected from a young man with type 1 diabetes. The CDR3 DNA follows: TGTGCCAGCAGTGAACGGGACACCGGGGAGCTGTTTTTT. It codes for CASSERDTGELFF.